These 10 T cell receptor beta chains came from one sample sequenced in a study of radiation and T cells in renal cell carcinoma. As to time point: blood 4 weeks post-SBRT, at nephrectomy. The treatment was: 15 Gy SBRT to primary tumor, nephrectomy 4 weeks later. Data came from immunoSEQ multiplex PCR; TCRdb stores just in-frame clones and leaves some out. Of roughly 86,000 clones in the sample, about 85% were seen once. The sequences come from blood, collected from a patient whose treatment included radiotherapy and nephrectomy. The source is a man aged 45-65 years with renal cell carcinoma.

J is TRBJ2-5 and V is TRBV7-9, with 10 bases matching TRBD1. This CDR3 has 16 amino acids. The V segment lost 5 bases and the J segment 3 bases; nucleotides outside the gene matches: 9. Germline loops: CDR1 SEHNR, CDR2 FQNEAQ (reference sequence). The CDR3 sequence is CASSPDDRGPEETQYF. The CDR3 DNA is TGTGCCAGCAGCCCAGATGACAGGGGGCCAGAAGAGACCCAGTACTTC. Full variable domain (outside the CDR3, taken from reference TRBV7-9 and TRBJ2-5): DTGVSQNPRHKITKRGQNVTFRCDPISEHNRLYWYRQTLGQGPEFLTYFQNEAQLEKSRLLSDRFSAERPKGSFSTLEIQRTEQGDSAMYLCASSPDDRGPEETQYFGPGTRLLVL.

The chain is built from TRBV4-2 and TRBJ2-7; D is ambiguous. The germline V gene encodes CDR1 LGHNA and CDR2 YNFKEQ. This CDR3 contains 13 residues. Trimming took off 3 bases at V and 4 bases at J, with 10 bases between the two ends. The CDR3 nucleotides are TGTGCCAGCAGCCAGCCACCCTTTTACGAGCAGTACTTC. It codes for CASSQPPFYEQYF.

This clone was counted a few times. This chain joins TRBV10-3 and TRBJ1-3, with D unresolved. This CDR3 region has 16 residues. Trimming removed 0 bases at V and 4 bases at J, with 13 bases between. From germline, CDR1 is ENHRY and CDR2 SYGVKD. The CDR3 reads CAISESLLISGNTIYF. Here the CDR3 DNA reads TGTGCCATCAGTGAGTCCTTACTTATCTCCGGAAACACCATATATTTT.

The chain uses TRBV7-9 and TRBJ2-5; 11 nucleotides align to TRBD2. Per the germline V gene, CDR1 is SEHNR and CDR2 is FQNEAQ (reference sequence). The CDR3 contains 17 residues. V lost 1 base, J lost 0 bases, and 4 bases stayed unmatched. CDR3 protein: CASSLGGTSGHQETQYF. The CDR3, as DNA: TGTGCCAGCAGCTTAGGGGGGACTAGCGGACACCAAGAGACCCAGTACTTC.

This clone was counted between two and nine times. This chain joins TRBV9 and TRBJ2-1; 14 bases map to TRBD2. Germline-derived CDR1 and CDR2 are SGDLS and YYNGEE. The trim removed 4 bases at V and 10 bases at J, leaving 7 bases unmatched. This CDR3 is 15 amino acids long. The CDR3 region has the DNA TGTGCCAGCAGCTCCCGACTAGCGGGAGGGAAAGAGCAGTTCTTC. Translation: CASSSRLAGGKEQFF.

This clone was counted at least ten times. The chain is built from TRBV10-2 and TRBJ1-1, with D hard to call. Between the trimmed V and J ends, which lost 1 base and 3 bases, there was a span of 6 bases. The CDR3 runs to 13 residues. CDR1 and CDR2 from the germline V gene are WSHSY and SAAADI. In DNA form, the CDR3 reads TGCGCCAGCAGTGAGTTTTCATACACTGAAGCTTTCTTT. This encodes CASSEFSYTEAFF.

This chain uses TRBV7-6 with TRBJ2-2; D is tentatively TRBD1 or TRBD2 (5 bases each). The CDR3 loop spans 15 amino acids. Germline-derived CDR1 and CDR2 are SGHVS and FNYEAQ. The germline V and J ends were trimmed by 5 bases and 0 bases, with 10 bases remaining between them. The CDR3 region has the DNA TGTGCCAGCAGCCTGGGACGGCCGAACACCGGGGAGCTGTTTTTT. It yields the protein CASSLGRPNTGELFF.

This chain connects TRBV5-1 to TRBJ2-3; 9 nucleotides line up with TRBD1. The germline V gene encodes CDR1 SGHRS and CDR2 YFSETQ. The length of the CDR3 is 18 residues. Trimming cost V 1 base and J 2 bases; bases outside gene matches: 11. CDR3 amino acids: CASSLYHRGQGSTDTQYF. CDR3 nucleotide sequence: TGCGCCAGCAGCTTGTATCACCGGGGACAGGGATCCACAGATACGCAGTATTTT.

The rearrangement uses TRBV18 and TRBJ2-7, with 8 bases fitting TRBD1. This CDR3 has 14 amino acids. V lost 6 bases and J lost 2; bases outside the gene matches: 6. Germline CDR1 and CDR2: KGHSH and LQKENI. Here the CDR3 reads CASSIGQGAYEQYF. The CDR3 nucleotides read TGTGCCAGCTCGATCGGACAGGGAGCCTACGAGCAGTACTTC.

The chain uses TRBV5-1 and TRBJ1-2, with D perhaps TRBD1 (5 bases). The CDR3 sequence is 13 residues long. The germline V gene encodes CDR1 SGHRS and CDR2 YFSETQ. With 2 bases removed from V and 3 bases from J, the gap between germline ends came to 8 bases. DNA for the CDR3: TGCGCCAGCAGCTTTGGGACGGACTATGGCTACACCTTC. Protein sequence: CASSFGTDYGYTF.